The rows below give T cell receptor beta chains drawn from one sample of a study of blood T cell repertoires in COVID-19. Here immunoSEQ multiplex PCR was the method, and the copy in TCRdb shows in-frame clones only, minus some. This table has approximately 150,000 clones, 80% to 90% appearing once. What was sequenced was peripheral blood. The receptors derive from a woman of 80 years or more with acute or convalescent COVID-19. Both conserved end residues are trimmed from each CDR3. Fields, in order: V gene, J gene, D gene, clone size, CDR3 protein. D genes are given only for firm matches. Only part of the rows carry a size: once, few, many, or a class if the clone is expanded.

>TRBV7-7|TRBJ2-1|TRBD2|.
ASSSSGSNEQF
>TRBV9|TRBJ2-1|TRBD2|.
ASSFLPAGLAGYNEQF
>TRBV28|TRBJ2-7|.|.
ASSSPRQALYEQY
>TRBV3-1/TRBV3-2|TRBJ1-1|.|.
ASSSISGTEAF
>TRBV9|TRBJ1-3|TRBD1|.
ASSVQTTGQAGNTIY
>TRBV3-1/TRBV3-2|TRBJ2-1|.|once
ASSQDSSRLGEQF
>TRBV7-2|TRBJ1-4|.|once
ASSLPGLEKLF
>TRBV4-3|TRBJ2-7|.|.
ASSHSGSSYEQY
>TRBV15|TRBJ1-4|.|once
ATSKEGGTNEKLF
>TRBV18|TRBJ1-6|TRBD1|.
ASSPLNQGGFGSPLH
>TRBV14|TRBJ2-5|TRBD2|.
ASSYQREQETQY